This T cell receptor beta chain was identified during a study of CD8 T cells in ankylosing spondylitis. Germline lookup yields CDR1 SGHVS and CDR2 FNYEAQ. The CDR3 extends over 16 amino acids. Unmatched junction bases numbered 6, after V lost 5 bases and J lost 3 bases. From the 5' RACE reads, TCRdb called clonotypes with MiXCR, one entry per CDR3 protein. The data contain approximately 90,000 distinct CDR3 sequences, roughly 8% of them singletons. The chain is built from TRBV7-6 and TRBJ2-3; 12 positions agree with TRBD2. What was sequenced was blood, either unsorted or a sorted T cell fraction (not recorded which). The clonotype comes from a male donor with ankylosing spondylitis or in good health (not recorded which). The CDR3 here is CASSARTSGETDTQYF. The CDR3 coding sequence is TGTGCCAGCAGCGCTCGGACTAGCGGGGAGACAGATACGCAGTATTTT.